Listed below are T cell receptor beta chains from one sample, sequenced in a study of T cell repertoires in cytomegalovirus infection. Their cognate antigens are unknown. TCRdb re-derived calls from the reads in MiXCR, one entry per CDR3 protein. The sample gives about 830,000 distinct CDR3 sequences, 32% of which show up once; over 10% is in the top ten. The input for sequencing was cultured CD8+ T cells from PBMCs, taken from culture after CMV antigen stimulation. The receptor set was obtained from a human donor in good health (CMV status not recorded). Some clones in this sample may be carry-over from other donors' samples. Both conserved end residues are part of each CDR3. Fields, in order: clone size, J gene, D gene, V gene, CDR3 DNA, CDR3 protein. The D gene is left open where the match is weak. Expanded clones are given a class, and other clones once, few, many or no size at all.

few,TRBJ2-5,.,TRBV6-2/TRBV6-3,TGTGCCAGCAGTATCTACTCCCCAGAGGAGACCCAGTACTTC,CASSIYSPEETQYF
.,TRBJ2-1,.,TRBV23-1,TGCGCCAGCGTTGTAGGACAAAGAGTCAATGAGCAGTTCTTC,CASVVGQRVNEQFF
.,TRBJ1-4,.,TRBV7-8,TGTGCCAGCAGCTTAGCTGTCAGGCACGAAAAACTGTTTTTT,CASSLAVRHEKLFF
.,TRBJ1-1,.,TRBV4-1,TGCGCCAGCAGCTACGGCCAGCGGAACACTGAAGCTTTCTTT,CASSYGQRNTEAFF
once,TRBJ2-2,.,TRBV4-2,TGTGCCAGCAGCCAAGATTGGATTCCCAGGTTCGGCACCGGGGAGCTGTTTTTT,CASSQDWIPRFGTGELFF
.,TRBJ2-1,TRBD1,TRBV2,TGTGCCAGCAGTGGAGGGGAGACAGGGGCGGACTACAATGAGCAGTTCTTC,CASSGGETGADYNEQFF
.,TRBJ2-2,.,TRBV6-1,TGTGCCAGCAGTGTATTGGGACCCCCAACCGGGGAGCTGTTTTTT,CASSVLGPPTGELFF
.,TRBJ2-1,TRBD2,TRBV12-3/TRBV12-4,TGTGCCAGCAGGATTTCTGAGCGGGGGGGCTTCGATGAGCAGTTCTTC,CASRISERGGFDEQFF
.,TRBJ1-1,.,TRBV9,TGTGCCAGCAGCGTAGTGTCATGGGGCACTGAAGCTTTCTTT,CASSVVSWGTEAFF
many,TRBJ2-1,.,TRBV7-8,TGTGCCAGCAGCTCCATATACTCCTACAATGAGCAGTTCTTC,CASSSIYSYNEQFF
.,TRBJ1-1,.,TRBV9,TGTGCCAGCAGCCAGGATACGCGAGAAGCTTTCTTT,CASSQDTREAFF
.,TRBJ1-6,.,TRBV7-4,TGTGCCAGCAGCCCCAAACAGGGTATGAGGTCACCCCTCCACTTT,CASSPKQGMRSPLHF
many,TRBJ1-1,.,TRBV7-9,TGTGCCAGCAGCTTTGCCGGTGGGGACACTGAAGCTTTCTTT,CASSFAGGDTEAFF
few,TRBJ2-1,.,TRBV9,TGTGCCAGCAGCGTAGAGAGCTCCTACAATGAGCAGTTCTTC,CASSVESSYNEQFF
.,TRBJ2-3,.,TRBV6-2/TRBV6-3,TGTGCCAGCAGCCATCCAGGGTACACAGATACGCAGTATTTT,CASSHPGYTDTQYF
.,TRBJ1-3,.,TRBV6-6,TGTGCCACCTATCTCCCCGGGACCTCTAGAAACACCATATATTTT,CATYLPGTSRNTIYF
.,TRBJ2-7,.,TRBV6-5,TGTGCCAGCAGTTACCCCCGGCGGCAGGGTGGCTGGGAGCAGTACTTC,CASSYPRRQGGWEQYF
few,TRBJ1-5,.,TRBV4-1,TGCGCCAGCAGCCAAGGATCGGGGTTTTGGGGTCAGCCCCAGCATTTT,CASSQGSGFWGQPQHF
many,TRBJ1-2,.,TRBV12-3/TRBV12-4,TGTGCCAGCAGTCCAGGGCACGGCTACACCTTC,CASSPGHGYTF
many,TRBJ1-4,.,TRBV7-2,TGTGCCAGCAGCTTAGGGGGCCTAGAGGAAAAACTGTTTTTT,CASSLGGLEEKLFF
few,TRBJ1-4,.,TRBV10-3,TGTGCCATCAGTGATCCCGGAGATGAGGAAAAACTGTTTTTT,CAISDPGDEEKLFF
few,TRBJ1-1,.,TRBV7-2,TGTGCCAGCAGCTTAGCTCCATGGGAATACACTGAAGCTTTCTTT,CASSLAPWEYTEAFF
few,TRBJ1-1,.,TRBV12-3/TRBV12-4,TGTGCCAGCAGTCCCTGGGTCTCCGGGGGCACTGAAGCTTTCTTT,CASSPWVSGGTEAFF
many,TRBJ1-4,.,TRBV25-1,TGTGCCAGCAGTGAATGGAACCGGGGTAGTGAAAAACTGTTTTTT,CASSEWNRGSEKLFF
.,TRBJ1-1,.,TRBV7-6,TGTGCCAGCAGCCCAGACCGCCGGTTCATGACCACTGAAGCTTTCTTT,CASSPDRRFMTTEAFF
many,TRBJ2-3,.,TRBV27,TGTGCCAGCAGCCAGCTAGCGTTAGTTGTAGATACGCAGTATTTT,CASSQLALVVDTQYF
many,TRBJ2-2,.,TRBV13,TGTGCCAGCATGGGGGGAGAGAACACCGGGGAGCTGTTTTTT,CASMGGENTGELFF
.,TRBJ2-5,.,TRBV27,TGTGCCAGCACGGCAAGGGGCAGGGAGACCCAGTACTTC,CASTARGRETQYF
.,TRBJ2-1,.,TRBV20-1,TGCAGTGCTGCAACGACTCAAGACGGAAGCTCCTACAATGAGCAGTTCTTC,CSAATTQDGSSYNEQFF
few,TRBJ1-2,TRBD1,TRBV7-9,TGTGCCAGCAGCTCCGGACAGGGGGTCGACTATGGCTACACCTTC,CASSSGQGVDYGYTF
.,TRBJ2-5,TRBD1,TRBV6-5,TGTGCCAGCAGTTCTAGGACAGGGGGAGAGACCCAGTACTTC,CASSSRTGGETQYF
.,TRBJ2-7,.,TRBV11-3,TGTGCCAGCAGCGCATGGCCCGGAGAGCAGTACTTC,CASSAWPGEQYF
few,TRBJ2-1,.,TRBV29-1,TGCAGCGTTGAAGAAGGGGGACTACACAATGAGCAGTTCTTC,CSVEEGGLHNEQFF
.,TRBJ1-1,TRBD1,TRBV27,TGTGCCACCCATACAGGGGTGAACACTGAAGCTTTCTTT,CATHTGVNTEAFF
.,TRBJ2-1,TRBD2,TRBV19,TGTGCCAGTAGTATAGCGGGGGGGCCTCACAATGAGCAGTTCTTC,CASSIAGGPHNEQFF
few,TRBJ1-2,.,TRBV6-5,TGTGCCAGCAGCCCCATGGGGAACTATGGCTACACCTTC,CASSPMGNYGYTF
many,TRBJ1-4,TRBD1,TRBV7-6,TGTGCCAGCAGCTTATCCCTCCAGGGGGATCGGGAAAAACTGTTTTTT,CASSLSLQGDREKLFF
few,TRBJ2-3,TRBD2,TRBV7-2,TGTGCCAGCAGCCCCGCTAGCGGGGGCATAGATACGCAGTATTTT,CASSPASGGIDTQYF
.,TRBJ1-2,.,TRBV10-3,TGTGCCATCAGGTTGGCTTATGGCTACACCTTC,CAIRLAYGYTF
.,TRBJ2-3,TRBD1,TRBV5-1,TGCGCCAGCAGCAAGGGACAGGGGCCCACAGATACGCAGTATTTT,CASSKGQGPTDTQYF
.,TRBJ1-2,TRBD1,TRBV29-1,TGCAGCGTTGAGGGGACAGGGGACTACTATGGCTACACCTTC,CSVEGTGDYYGYTF
few,TRBJ2-6,TRBD2,TRBV7-9,TGTGCCAGCAGCACAACTAGCGGGGCTGGGGCCAACGTCCTGACTTTC,CASSTTSGAGANVLTF
.,TRBJ1-1,.,TRBV5-1,TGCGCCAGCAGCTTGGGACATTCCGGGACTGAAGCTTTCTTT,CASSLGHSGTEAFF
few,TRBJ2-7,.,TRBV7-6,TGTGCCAGCAGCCAGGGTCTTTGGGACTACGAGCAGTACTTC,CASSQGLWDYEQYF
.,TRBJ2-1,.,TRBV28,TGTGCCAGCAGTTCCAGGACAGTAGGGGGGTCGGCTTGGAATGAGCAGTTCTTC,CASSSRTVGGSAWNEQFF
.,TRBJ2-2,.,TRBV6-5,TGTGCCAGCAGTCAACCGGGCCCTATCACCGGGGAGCTGTTTTTT,CASSQPGPITGELFF
many,TRBJ1-5,.,TRBV7-2,TGTGCCAGCAGCCTGACTTCCTCGGCTCAGCCCCAGCATTTT,CASSLTSSAQPQHF
.,TRBJ1-2,.,TRBV6-2/TRBV6-3,TGTGCCACCTACGATCGGTCTTATGGCTACACCTTC,CATYDRSYGYTF
many,TRBJ1-1,.,TRBV4-1,TGCGCCAGTCGGACGTACACTGAAGCTTTCTTT,CASRTYTEAFF
.,TRBJ2-7,.,TRBV29-1,TGCAGCGTTGAGTTGGGCAGAACGTACGAGCAGTACTTC,CSVELGRTYEQYF
.,TRBJ2-7,.,TRBV27,TGTGCCACTGGACAAGGCTACGAGCAGTACTTC,CATGQGYEQYF